This TCR beta chain originates from a study of identical twins. Trimming cost V 4 bases and J 5 bases, with 18 bases left between them. Germline V CDR1 and CDR2: MGHRA, YSYEKL. The CDR3 runs 15 residues. Healthy Caucasians supplied all donations. This clonotype was counted a single time. TCRdb re-derived calls from the 5' RACE reads in MiXCR, one entry per CDR3 protein. The sample holds about 100,000 distinct CDR3 sequences, about 6% seen once. The V gene is TRBV4-1, the J gene TRBJ2-7; D call uncertain. This clonotype originated in a woman in her fifties or sixties in good health. The sequencing sample was made of memory T cells sorted from blood. The CDR3 DNA sequence: TGCGCCAGCAGCCCCCACGGCCTTCAGGCGGACGAGCAGTACTTC. Translating it yields CASSPHGLQADEQYF.